Each of the 18 T cell receptor beta chains below was sequenced from the same sample in a study of cytomegalovirus exposure and HLA in healthy donors. It was with 60 Vbeta and 13 Jbeta primers that the PCR ran. Sequencing was performed with immunoSEQ multiplex PCR; in TCRdb, only in-frame clones are kept and a portion is missing. The sample carries around 190,000 clones, roughly 86% recorded once. The sample was PBMCs. These receptors were taken from a man between 35 and 55 years old in good health and CMV-seropositive.

This clone was observed a handful of times. This chain joins TRBV7-2 and TRBJ2-6; no reliable D call. Germline V lookup: CDR1 SGHTA, CDR2 FQGNSA. Trimming left V 5 bases short and J 1 base short, with 9 bases between. The CDR3 runs 15 residues. DNA of the CDR3: TGTGCCAGCAGCGTACAGCTGTCTGGGGCCAACGTCCTGACTTTC. Protein product: CASSVQLSGANVLTF.

This clone was seen only once. This chain joins TRBV21-1 and TRBJ2-7; the DNA was not used to check the table's D call, TRBD2. TRBV21-1 constitutes a pseudogene. The CDR3 length is 14 residues. CDR3 residues: CASSKCLAVYEQYF. CDR3 coding DNA: TGTGCCAGCAGCAAATGCCTAGCGGTCTACGAGCAGTACTTC.

CDR3 protein: CASSSKSGNTIYF. The CDR3 DNA reads as TGTGCCAGCAGTTCCAAATCTGGAAACACCATATATTTT. The chain combines TRBV6-6 with TRBJ1-3; no clear D. The CDR3 runs 13 residues. CDR1 MNHNY and CDR2 SVGAGI come from the germline V gene (reference sequence). With 4 bases removed from V and 1 base from J, the gap between germline ends came to 5 bases.

This clone was seen more than once but under ten times. The chain combines TRBV5-1 with TRBJ1-1; TRBD1 might be the D (6 bases). The germline V and J ends were trimmed by 1 base and 4 bases, with 17 bases remaining between them. This CDR3 region has 16 residues. CDR1 and CDR2 (germline): SGHRS, YFSETQ. DNA for the CDR3: TGCGCCAGCAGCTTGTCCCTGGGGGGGGCGGGCACTGAAGCTTTCTTT. This translates into CASSLSLGGAGTEAFF.

The rearrangement joins TRBV7-9 to TRBJ2-1; TRBD2 aligns across 8 bases. V lost 6 bases, J lost 5 bases, and 9 bases stayed unmatched. The CDR3 is made up of 15 amino acids. Germline lookup yields CDR1 SEHNR and CDR2 FQNEAQ (reference sequence). The CDR3 nucleotides are TGTGCCAGCAGTTCTGGAGCGGGGGATCACAATGAGCAGTTCTTC. Protein: CASSSGAGDHNEQFF.

This clone was observed once. The CDR3 loop reads CASSDPPPYLNTEAFF. Here the CDR3 DNA reads TGTGCCAGCAGTGATCCCCCCCCTTACTTGAACACTGAAGCTTTCTTT. The rearrangement uses TRBV6-1 and TRBJ1-1; D unclear. The germline V gene encodes CDR1 MNHNS and CDR2 SASEGT. The CDR3 consists of 16 residues. V gave up 3 bases and J gave up 0 bases, with 14 bases separating them.

This sequence joins TRBV7-2 and TRBJ2-1; D uncertain. The CDR3 is 11 residues long. Germline lookup yields CDR1 SGHTA and CDR2 FQGNSA. Trimming stripped 3 bases from V and 6 bases from J, with 3 bases between. As DNA, the CDR3 is TGTGCCAGCAGCTTTATCAATGAGCAGTTCTTC. Protein: CASSFINEQFF.

The rearrangement joins TRBV4-3 to TRBJ2-4; 8 positions agree with TRBD2. Germline values: CDR1 LGHNA, CDR2 YSLEER. V trimming: 0 bases; J trimming: 9 bases; junction bases outside the gene matches: 10. The CDR3 sequence is 16 residues long. The CDR3 reads CASSQDRAGGEVIQYF. The CDR3 DNA follows: TGCGCCAGCAGCCAAGATAGAGCCGGGGGGGAAGTCATTCAGTACTTC.

The gene calls are TRBV6-1 and TRBJ2-5; 7 bases match TRBD1. The junction had 7 bases not matched to a gene; V was cut back by 3 bases and J by 3 bases. The CDR3 sequence is 15 residues long. Germline lookup yields CDR1 MNHNS and CDR2 SASEGT. In DNA, the CDR3 is TGTGCCAGCAGTGACTCTAGGGGGCGCAAAGAGACCCAGTACTTC. This encodes CASSDSRGRKETQYF.

In DNA, the CDR3 is TGTGCCAGCTCACCGAGTGCGGGACAGCATGGCTACACCTTC. Its protein is CASSPSAGQHGYTF. The gene calls are TRBV18 and TRBJ1-2, with 7 bases that match TRBD1. The CDR3 runs to 14 residues. CDR1 KGHSH and CDR2 LQKENI come from the germline V gene. V dropped 3 bases and J dropped 6; count of bases not matched to a gene: 7.

The chain couples TRBV6-5 to TRBJ2-7, with 7 bases aligning to TRBD2. The germline V gene has CDR1 MNHEY and CDR2 SVGAGI. Germline trimming cut 2 bases from V and 0 bases from J; bases unmatched to any gene: 1. CDR3 length: 14 residues. This chain's CDR3 is CASSYGRASYEQYF. The CDR3 nucleotides are TGTGCCAGCAGTTACGGGAGGGCCTCCTACGAGCAGTACTTC.

Only one count was recorded for this clone. The chain carries TRBV2 and TRBJ2-3; 11 bases fit TRBD2. Trimming took 3 bases from V and 2 from J; bases not matched to a gene: 4. This CDR3 spans 16 amino acids. Germline V gene data show CDR1 as SNHLY and CDR2 as FYNNEI. The CDR3 reads CASSDLAGGPTDTQYF. DNA for the CDR3: TGTGCCAGCAGTGACCTAGCGGGGGGTCCCACAGATACGCAGTATTTT.

The chain couples TRBV7-2 to TRBJ1-2; 8 bases align to TRBD1. The V and J ends lost 3 bases and 7 bases, in that order; junction bases with no gene match: 7. The V gene's germline CDR1 is SGHTA and CDR2 FQGNSA. This CDR3 contains 14 residues. The CDR3 sequence is CASSLNPTGGGYTF. CDR3 nucleotides: TGTGCCAGCAGCTTGAATCCCACAGGGGGTGGCTACACCTTC.

The CDR3, as DNA: TGTGCCAGTAGTATAGGCGGACATTCGTACGAGCAGTACTTC. This sequence encodes CASSIGGHSYEQYF. The rearrangement links TRBV19 to TRBJ2-7; perhaps TRBD1 as D (5 bases). Germline assignment: CDR1 LNHDA and CDR2 SQIVND (reference sequence). V lost 1 base and J lost 4, with 11 bases in between. The CDR3 length is 14 residues. The full variable domain, completed using reference TRBV19 and TRBJ2-7, is DGGITQSPKYLFRKEGQNVTLSCEQNLNHDAMYWYRQDPGQGLRLIYYSQIVNDFQKGDIAEGYSVSREKKESFPLTVTSAQKNPTAFYLCASSIGGHSYEQYFGPGTRLTVT.

The J gene is TRBJ2-2, the V gene TRBV7-9; tentatively, D is TRBD2 (6 bases). Germline CDR1 is SEHNR and CDR2 is FQNEAQ (reference sequence). The V and J ends lost 10 bases and 1 base respectively, with 13 bases between them. This CDR3 is built from 14 residues. In DNA form, the CDR3 reads TGTGCCACGGGGTGGAGGGTGAACACCGGGGAGCTGTTTTTT. As protein: CATGWRVNTGELFF.

This clone was recorded once. The rearrangement uses TRBV4-2 and TRBJ2-7; 12 positions match TRBD2. The germline gives CDR1 LGHNA, CDR2 YNFKEQ. This CDR3 spans 15 amino acids. The ends lost 7 bases at V and 4 bases at J; junction bases unmatched: 8. Here the CDR3 DNA reads TGTGCCAGCACCGTTGGGACTAGCGGGTCTTACGAGCAGTACTTC. This codes for CASTVGTSGSYEQYF.

The chain carries TRBV5-8 and TRBJ2-7, with 10 bases lining up with TRBD2. In germline, CDR1 is SGHTS, CDR2 YDEGEE. J was trimmed by 0 bases and V by 4 bases; bases with no gene match: 7. This CDR3 comprises 16 residues. CDR3 coding DNA: TGTGCCAGCAGCCATGAACTAGCGGGAACCTCCTACGAGCAGTACTTC. Translating it yields CASSHELAGTSYEQYF. The whole variable domain, filled in from reference TRBV5-8 and TRBJ2-7, reads EAGVTQSPTHLIKTRGQQATLRCSPISGHTSVYWYQQALGLGLQFLLWYDEGEERNRGNFPPRFSGRQFPNYSSELNVNALELEDSALYLCASSHELAGTSYEQYFGPGTRLTVT.

The chain links TRBV29-1 to TRBJ2-7, with 8 bases aligning to TRBD1. The CDR3 is made up of 13 amino acids. The trim removed 2 bases at V and 7 bases at J, leaving 7 bases unmatched. The germline CDR1 and CDR2 sequences are SQVTM and ANQGSEA. The CDR3 DNA reads as TGCAGCGTTGAAATTGCCAGGGGGCTTGAGCAGTACTTC. Translation gives CSVEIARGLEQYF.